These T cell receptor beta chains were read from a single sample in a study of T-cell memory formation after mild COVID-19. Via MiXCR, TCRdb re-called the 5' RACE reads, giving one row per CDR3 protein. This table holds under 400,000 distinct CDR3 sequences, approximately 27% found once. The sequencing sample was made of PBMCs or a T cell subset sorted from them (not recorded which). These receptors were collected from an adult woman who had mild COVID-19 (a few samples of this study predate the infection). Cell type and time point are not known. Both conserved end residues are part of each CDR3. Each record gives: J gene, D gene, clone size, V gene, CDR3 DNA, CDR3 protein. A D gene is named only where the DNA matches it firmly. The size entry is marked missing in some rows and otherwise reads once, few, many or a size class.

>TRBJ2-1|-|few|TRBV5-1
TGCGCCAGCAAGAGGTTCATGGCTAGCTCTAGGGAGCAGTTCTTC
CASKRFMASSREQFF
>TRBJ2-7|-|few|TRBV11-3
TGTGCCAGCAGCCGAGGGGACGGATCCTACGAGCAGTACTTC
CASSRGDGSYEQYF
>TRBJ2-7|-|many|TRBV19
TGTGCCAGTAGTATCTTGGCCCAGAGCTACGAGCAGTACTTC
CASSILAQSYEQYF
>TRBJ2-1|-|few|TRBV7-2
TGTGCCAGCAGCTTAGCGAGAGAGTGGAATGAGCAGTTCTTC
CASSLAREWNEQFF
>TRBJ2-3|-|-|TRBV18
TGTGCCAGCTCACGGAACAGACTCACAGATACGCAGTATTTT
CASSRNRLTDTQYF
>TRBJ2-7|TRBD2|few|TRBV5-1
TGCGCCAGCAGCTTGTTCGGGACTAGCGCGTACGAGCAGTACTTC
CASSLFGTSAYEQYF
>TRBJ1-3|-|few|TRBV12-3/TRBV12-4
TGTGCCAGCAGTTTCGGAAACACCATATATTTT
CASSFGNTIYF
>TRBJ2-2|TRBD1|-|TRBV30
TGTGCCTGGAACAGACAGGGGTATGGGACCGGGGAGCTGTTTTTT
CAWNRQGYGTGELFF
>TRBJ2-3|TRBD1|few|TRBV20-1
TGCAGTGCTGACAGGGCCGAGAGCACAGATACGCAGTATTTT
CSADRAESTDTQYF
>TRBJ2-2|-|few|TRBV20-1
TGCAGTGCTAGTCAGGGTGTCGAGGGGGTTCGCGGAGGGGAGCTGTTTTTT
CSASQGVEGVRGGELFF
>TRBJ1-3|-|many|TRBV29-1
TGCAGCGTTGGTCAAGTAGCAGGCGCCTTTGGAAACACCATATATTTT
CSVGQVAGAFGNTIYF
>TRBJ1-1|-|-|TRBV6-5
TGTGCCAGCAGTTACTCGAAATACACTGAAGCTTTCTTT
CASSYSKYTEAFF
>TRBJ1-1|TRBD1|-|TRBV6-2/TRBV6-3
TGTGCCAGCAGTTACCACAGGGGAAGGTACACTGAAGCTTTCTTT
CASSYHRGRYTEAFF
>TRBJ2-3|-|few|TRBV11-2
TGTGCCAGCAGCTTCAGGAGCACAGGCACAGATACGCAGTATTTT
CASSFRSTGTDTQYF
>TRBJ2-7|-|-|TRBV2
TGTGCCAGCAGGGACCTTGGGCTGATAGAAACCTACGAGCAGTACTTC
CASRDLGLIETYEQYF
>TRBJ2-3|-|-|TRBV7-9
TGTGCCAGCAGCTTAAAATCAGATACGCAGTATTTT
CASSLKSDTQYF
>TRBJ2-3|TRBD2|-|TRBV7-9
TGTGCCAGCACCACGACTAGCGGGAGCACAGATACGCAGTATTTT
CASTTTSGSTDTQYF
>TRBJ1-6|-|-|TRBV5-5
TGTGCCAGCAGCTTGATTAAGGCAGGGAATTCACCCCTCCACTTT
CASSLIKAGNSPLHF
>TRBJ2-7|-|-|TRBV3-1
TGTGCCAGCAGCCCCGGACATTCGCCGGGAAGGGTGAGCTACGAGCAGTACTTC
CASSPGHSPGRVSYEQYF
>TRBJ2-7|TRBD1|few|TRBV7-9
TGTGCCAGCAGCCAGGGACAGGGTCATTCCTACGAGCAGTACTTC
CASSQGQGHSYEQYF
>TRBJ2-3|-|-|TRBV7-2
TGTGCCAGCAGCTTAGGGCAGGTCAGAACAGATACGCAGTATTTT
CASSLGQVRTDTQYF
>TRBJ2-1|-|-|TRBV4-3
TGCGCCAGCAGCCAAAGTGGGTCAGGCTCCTACAATGAGCAGTTCTTC
CASSQSGSGSYNEQFF
>TRBJ2-7|TRBD1|few|TRBV5-1
TGCGCCAGCAGCGGAGGGACAGGGGGACTCGAGCAGTACTTC
CASSGGTGGLEQYF
>TRBJ2-7|-|few|TRBV9
TGTGCCAGCAGCCCGAGGGGGGTGGGACAGATGTACGAGCAGTACTTC
CASSPRGVGQMYEQYF
>TRBJ1-4|-|-|TRBV30
TGTGCCTGGAGCCGGAGGCAGGGTGAAAAACTGTTTTTT
CAWSRRQGEKLFF
>TRBJ2-7|-|few|TRBV11-3
TGTGCCAGCAGCTTAAACGCAGGGGACGAGCAGTACTTC
CASSLNAGDEQYF
>TRBJ1-1|TRBD1|-|TRBV18
TGTGCCAGCTCACCACATAATCCGGGACAGGGTTGGACTGAAGCTTTCTTT
CASSPHNPGQGWTEAFF
>TRBJ1-1|-|-|TRBV3-1
TGTGCCAGCAGCCCCTCGGACTGGCCTGAAGCTTTCTTT
CASSPSDWPEAFF
>TRBJ1-6|-|few|TRBV3-1
TGTGCCAGCAGCCTGGACAGCGAACTTAATTCACCCCTCCACTTT
CASSLDSELNSPLHF
>TRBJ2-1|TRBD2|-|TRBV6-2/TRBV6-3
TGTGCCAGCAGCCGGATACTAGCGCCCAAGGGGTTACATGAGCAGTTCTTC
CASSRILAPKGLHEQFF
>TRBJ2-5|TRBD1|once|TRBV7-2
TGTGCCAGCAGCACAAAGGGACAGTCCCAAGAGACCCAGTACTTC
CASSTKGQSQETQYF
>TRBJ1-6|TRBD1|-|TRBV30
TGTGCCTGGAGTGTAGGGGACAGGAATAATTCACCCCTCCACTTT
CAWSVGDRNNSPLHF
>TRBJ2-3|-|-|TRBV7-9
TGTGCCAGCAGCTTGGTTCCACCCTCAGATACGCAGTATTTT
CASSLVPPSDTQYF
>TRBJ2-3|TRBD2|-|TRBV6-2/TRBV6-3
TGTGCCAGCAGTAACCGACTAGCGGGAGGAGATACGCAGTATTTT
CASSNRLAGGDTQYF
>TRBJ1-4|TRBD1|-|TRBV24-1
TGTGCCACAACGGACAGGGCTCCGAGGGAAAAACTGTTTTTT
CATTDRAPREKLFF